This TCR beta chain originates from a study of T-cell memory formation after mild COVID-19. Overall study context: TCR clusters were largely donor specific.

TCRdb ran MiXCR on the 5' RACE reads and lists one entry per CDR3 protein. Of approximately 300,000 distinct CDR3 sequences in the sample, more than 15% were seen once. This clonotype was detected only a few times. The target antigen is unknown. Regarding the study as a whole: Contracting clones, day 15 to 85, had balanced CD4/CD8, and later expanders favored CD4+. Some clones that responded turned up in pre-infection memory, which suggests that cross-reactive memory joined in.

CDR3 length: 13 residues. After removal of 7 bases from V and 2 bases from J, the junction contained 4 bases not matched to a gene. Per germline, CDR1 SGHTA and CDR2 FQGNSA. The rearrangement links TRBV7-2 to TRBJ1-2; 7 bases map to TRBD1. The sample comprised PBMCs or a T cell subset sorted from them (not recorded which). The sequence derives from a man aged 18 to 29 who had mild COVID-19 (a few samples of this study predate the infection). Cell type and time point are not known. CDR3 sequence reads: CASTLTGNYGYTF. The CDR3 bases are TGTGCCAGCACCTTGACAGGGAACTATGGCTACACCTTC. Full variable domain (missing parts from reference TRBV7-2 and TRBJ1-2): GAGVSQSPSNKVTEKGKDVELRCDPISGHTALYWYRQSLGQGLEFLIYFQGNSAPDKSGLPSDRFSAERTGGSVSTLTIQRTQQEDSAVYLCASTLTGNYGYTFGSGTRLTVV.